The 26 T cell receptor beta chains reported below all come from one sample, sequenced in a study of T cell repertoires in cytomegalovirus infection (dated by TCRdb to about 2019). What the treatment or condition label conveys for this sample: in vitro stimulation with specific CMV peptide epitopes to enrich CMV-specific T cells. Their target antigens are unknown. Instrument on record: Illumina HiSeq 1500. In-frame beta chains were kept once TCRdb had trimmed the public reads at Q25 with fastp and called clones with MiXCR. Every entry covers one CDR3 protein and lists the most common genes and DNA from its rows. The sample table holds some 46,000 distinct CDR3 sequences, of which about a fifth were seen once. 53% of the sample comes from the top ten. Specimen: CD8+ T cells from cultured PBMCs, collected from culture after CMV antigen stimulation. These receptors all come from a human donor in good health (CMV status not recorded). Some clones in this sample may be carry-over from other donors' samples.

In its sample, this clonotype was seen a few times. The chain is built from TRBV24-1 and TRBJ2-1, with TRBD1 matching 8 bases. Germline lookup yields CDR1 KGHDR and CDR2 SFDVKD. Trimming took 1 base from V and 8 from J; bases not matched to a gene: 6. The CDR3 is 15 residues long. The CDR3 coding sequence is TGTGCCACCAGTGATTTTGATGACAGGGGCTATGAGCAGTTCTTC. It yields the protein CATSDFDDRGYEQFF.

The genes are TRBV20-1 and TRBJ2-7; TRBD2 aligns across 10 bases. With V trimmed by 5 bases and J by 1 base, 5 bases remained unmatched. In germline, CDR1 is DFQATT, CDR2 SNEGSKA (reference sequence). The CDR3 sequence is 14 residues long. CDR3 bases: TGCAGTGCTCGCGGACTAGCGGTGTCCTACGAGCAGTACTTC. Amino acid sequence: CSARGLAVSYEQYF.

The gene calls are TRBV27 and TRBJ1-6, with D possibly TRBD1 on 5 matching bases. Per germline, CDR1 MNHEY and CDR2 SMNVEV (reference sequence). This CDR3 is 13 amino acids long. The germline V and J ends were trimmed by 6 bases and 5 bases, with 8 bases remaining between them. Written as DNA, the CDR3 is TGTGCCAGCAGGGGGGAGAATAATTCACCCCTCCACTTT. Protein product: CASRGENNSPLHF.

The table lists this clonotype with a few counts. This rearrangement joins TRBV6-1 to TRBJ2-5; 9 nucleotides agree with TRBD1. Looked up from germline, CDR1 is MNHNS and CDR2 is SASEGT. CDR3 length: 18 amino acids. After removal of 5 bases from V and 3 bases from J, the junction contained 16 bases not matched to a gene. The CDR3 here is CASSTRNRDRVSEETQYF. In DNA form, the CDR3 reads TGTGCCAGCAGTACACGGAACCGGGACAGGGTTTCGGAAGAGACCCAGTACTTC.

With regard to this clonotype: This may be a read error: a much more frequent sequence differs by one nucleotide. This sequence joins TRBV7-6 and TRBJ1-2; 7 nucleotides line up with TRBD1. This CDR3 is 13 amino acids long. Germline values: CDR1 SGHVS, CDR2 FNYEAQ. The CDR3 sequence is CVSSGEGGDGYTF. DNA of the CDR3: TGTGTCAGCAGCGGGGAAGGGGGCGATGGCTACACCTTC.

This clonotype occurred a few times. Here the CDR3 DNA reads TGCGCCAGCAGCCACGACCCACCGTTCGCCGGGGAGCTGTTTTTT. Amino acids: CASSHDPPFAGELFF. The J gene is TRBJ2-2, the V gene TRBV4-1; D remains ambiguous. The CDR3 totals 15 residues. Germline V gene data show CDR1 as MGHRA and CDR2 as YSYEKL. The ends were cut back, 3 bases at V and 6 bases at J, with 14 bases in the middle.

The chain carries TRBV5-1 and TRBJ2-7; possibly TRBD1 for D (6 bases). V lost 0 bases and J lost 1, with 11 bases in between. The CDR3 totals 15 residues. The germline CDR1 and CDR2 sequences are SGHRS and YFSETQ. CDR3 DNA sequence: TGCGCCAGCAGCTTGGATAGGGGGTCGTCCTACGAGCAGTACTTC. This translates into CASSLDRGSSYEQYF.

For the CDR3, the DNA is TGTGCCAGCAGCGCGGGGACAGGGGTACCTGAAGCTTTCTTT. This translates into CASSAGTGVPEAFF. The rearrangement links TRBV5-6 to TRBJ1-1; 10 bases line up with TRBD1. Germline V gene sequence: CDR1 SGHDT, CDR2 YYEEEE. After removal of 4 bases from V and 6 bases from J, the junction contained 6 bases not matched to a gene. This CDR3 has 14 amino acids. Using reference TRBV5-6 and TRBJ1-1 for the parts outside the CDR3, the full variable domain is DAGVTQSPTHLIKTRGQQVTLRCSPKSGHDTVSWYQQALGQGPQFIFQYYEEEERQRGNFPDRFSGHQFPNYSSELNVNALLLGDSALYLCASSAGTGVPEAFFGQGTRLTVV.

This chain links TRBV5-4 with TRBJ2-1, with 10 bases identical to TRBD1. Germline CDR1 and CDR2: SGHNT and YYREEE (reference sequence). The V gene end was trimmed by 0 bases and the J gene end by 7 bases; junction bases not matched to a gene: 10. The CDR3 loop spans 17 amino acids. The CDR3 DNA reads TGTGCCAGCAGCTTGGCTTTGGTCGGGACAGGGGTTAATGAGCAGTTCTTC. Protein: CASSLALVGTGVNEQFF.

This clonotype was observed many times. The chain couples TRBV7-6 to TRBJ1-6; the D gene is possibly TRBD1 (6 bases). Trimming stripped 4 bases from V and 6 bases from J, with 10 bases between. In germline, CDR1 is SGHVS, CDR2 FNYEAQ. The CDR3 totals 14 residues. The CDR3 DNA follows: TGTGCCAGCAGCTCAGGACAGTCTAATTCACCCCTCCACTTT. This translates into CASSSGQSNSPLHF.

The DNA of the CDR3 is TGTGCCAGCAGCTTACAGGAGTATAGCAATCAGCCCCAGCATTTT. Amino acid sequence: CASSLQEYSNQPQHF. The V and J genes are TRBV5-8 and TRBJ1-5; TRBD1 might be the D (5 bases). From germline, CDR1 is SGHTS and CDR2 YDEGEE. The CDR3 has 15 residues. V lost 2 bases, J lost 0 bases, and 9 bases lay in between.

This clonotype showed up many times. The chain carries TRBV7-9 and TRBJ1-2, with a possible D match to TRBD1 (5 bases). The ends were cut back, 2 bases at V and 2 bases at J, with 9 bases in the middle. Germline V gene sequence: CDR1 SEHNR, CDR2 FQNEAQ (reference sequence). CDR3 size: 14 residues. Here the CDR3 reads CASSLLGDNYGYTF. CDR3 coding DNA: TGTGCCAGCAGCTTATTAGGGGACAACTATGGCTACACCTTC.

This clonotype was counted ten times or more. This chain uses TRBV12-3 or TRBV12-4 with TRBJ2-5; D uncertain. This CDR3 has 10 amino acids. V was pared by 9 bases and J by 5 bases, with 7 bases between. CDR3 sequence reads: CASSGETQYF. The CDR3 nucleotides read TGTGCCAGTTCCGGGGAGACCCAGTACTTC.

This clonotype was seen a few times. The chain has TRBV4-1 and TRBJ2-1; 13 bases are a match to TRBD2. V shed 4 bases, J shed 8 bases, and the junction held 8 bases outside the gene matches. This CDR3 is 16 amino acids long. In germline, CDR1 is MGHRA, CDR2 YSYEKL. The CDR3 DNA is TGCGCCAGCAGCCGGCGGACTAGCGGGAGTGAGGATGAGCAGTTCTTC. It encodes CASSRRTSGSEDEQFF.

DNA for the CDR3: TGTGCCAGCAGCGTAGACGCGGGCGTCCCGACGGATAGGGAGGGAGGCTACACCTTC. It specifies CASSVDAGVPTDREGGYTF. This rearrangement joins TRBV9 to TRBJ1-2, with unresolved D. CDR1 and CDR2 (germline): SGDLS, YYNGEE. Trimming took off 0 bases at V and 8 bases at J, with 29 bases between the two ends. This CDR3 comprises 19 residues.

This clonotype was seen many times. V is TRBV12-3 or TRBV12-4 and J is TRBJ2-1; D is unclear. Trimming removed 3 bases at V and 5 bases at J, with 8 bases between. CDR3 size: 13 residues. This CDR3 reads CASSFVLNNEQFF. CDR3 bases: TGTGCCAGCAGTTTTGTACTCAACAATGAGCAGTTCTTC.

In DNA, the CDR3 is TGTGCCAGCAGATATCGACTAGCGGTTAAGTCGGGGGACAATGAGCAGTTCTTC. It codes for CASRYRLAVKSGDNEQFF. The gene calls are TRBV9 and TRBJ2-1; 9 bases are a match to TRBD2. The CDR3 is 18 amino acids. J lost 5 bases, V lost 5 bases, and 17 bases had no gene match. CDR1 is SGDLS and CDR2 is YYNGEE in the germline V gene.

This clonotype was observed a few times. DNA of the CDR3: TGTGCCAGCAGTTACCTGGGACTATCCACCGGGGAGCTGTTTTTT. It codes for CASSYLGLSTGELFF. The genes are TRBV6-2 or TRBV6-3 and TRBJ2-2; TRBD2 agrees at 7 bases. Germline trimming cut 2 bases from V and 4 bases from J; bases unmatched to any gene: 4. The CDR3 contains 15 residues. Per germline, CDR1 MNHEY and CDR2 SVGEGT.

This clonotype was seen repeatedly, ten times or more. The gene calls are TRBV19 and TRBJ1-6, with D perhaps TRBD1 (6 bases). V was clipped by 5 bases and J by 5 bases, with 16 bases between them. There are 16 residues in the CDR3. Looked up from germline, CDR1 is LNHDA and CDR2 is SQIVND (reference sequence). The CDR3 region is CASSPYGGGDNSPLHF. The CDR3 coding sequence is TGTGCCAGTAGTCCCTATGGAGGGGGAGATAATTCACCCCTCCACTTT.

This clonotype was counted at least ten times. The chain recombines TRBV6-1 with TRBJ2-3; unclear D gene. The CDR3 loop spans 15 amino acids. V dropped 2 bases and J dropped 0 bases, with 9 bases sitting between them. Germline lookup yields CDR1 MNHNS and CDR2 SASEGT. The CDR3 sequence is CASSEYFSSTDTQYF. CDR3 coding DNA: TGTGCCAGCAGTGAATATTTTTCTAGCACAGATACGCAGTATTTT.

This clonotype was seen only once. A much larger clone differs from this one at a single base, so this may be a read error. The chain has TRBV19 and TRBJ2-3, with D unresolved. There are 13 residues in the CDR3. Germline V CDR1 and CDR2: LNHDA, SQIVND (reference sequence). The DNA for the CDR3 is TGTGCCAGTAGTACTCGGAGCATAGATACGCAGTATTTT. This translates into CASSTRSIDTQYF.

V and J are TRBV7-9 and TRBJ2-2; D is possibly TRBD1 (5 bases). The CDR3 runs to 16 residues. The germline V gene has CDR1 SEHNR and CDR2 FQNEAQ (reference sequence). V lost 1 base, J lost 3 bases, and 12 bases lay in between. This chain's CDR3 is CASSLEKGVDTGELFF. As DNA, the CDR3 is TGTGCCAGCAGCTTAGAGAAAGGGGTCGACACCGGGGAGCTGTTTTTT.

The rearrangement joins TRBV4-3 to TRBJ2-3, with a tentative D call TRBD1 (6 bases). CDR1 and CDR2 from the germline V gene are LGHNA and YSLEER. Trimming pared 1 base from V and 1 base from J, leaving 15 bases between. The CDR3 has 17 residues. CDR3 coding DNA: TGCGCCAGCAGCCAAGGCGCAGGGGTCTCGGGCACAGATACGCAGTATTTT. This encodes CASSQGAGVSGTDTQYF.

J is TRBJ2-1 and V is TRBV7-8; 9 bases agree with TRBD1. CDR1 SGHVS and CDR2 FQNEAQ come from the germline V gene. J gave up 4 bases and V 1 base, and 5 bases lay outside the gene matches. The CDR3 extends over 16 amino acids. CDR3 protein: CASSLGTGEKYNEQFF. The CDR3 bases are TGTGCCAGCAGCTTAGGGACAGGGGAAAAATACAATGAGCAGTTCTTC.

This sequence joins TRBV5-1 and TRBJ1-1; D unclear. The CDR3 has 13 amino acids. Trimming removed 5 bases from V and 0 bases from J, with 8 bases in between. The germline V gene has CDR1 SGHRS and CDR2 YFSETQ. As DNA, the CDR3 is TGCGCCAGCAGGCCAGAATTGAACACTGAAGCTTTCTTT. This translates into CASRPELNTEAFF.

V and J are TRBV20-1 and TRBJ2-1; 7 nucleotides agree with TRBD2. Per germline, CDR1 DFQATT and CDR2 SNEGSKA (reference sequence). The CDR3 totals 15 residues. J lost 3 bases, V lost 0 bases, and 5 bases had no gene match. The CDR3 here is CSARDWRGNYNEQFF. For the CDR3, the DNA is TGCAGTGCTAGAGATTGGCGGGGGAACTACAATGAGCAGTTCTTC.